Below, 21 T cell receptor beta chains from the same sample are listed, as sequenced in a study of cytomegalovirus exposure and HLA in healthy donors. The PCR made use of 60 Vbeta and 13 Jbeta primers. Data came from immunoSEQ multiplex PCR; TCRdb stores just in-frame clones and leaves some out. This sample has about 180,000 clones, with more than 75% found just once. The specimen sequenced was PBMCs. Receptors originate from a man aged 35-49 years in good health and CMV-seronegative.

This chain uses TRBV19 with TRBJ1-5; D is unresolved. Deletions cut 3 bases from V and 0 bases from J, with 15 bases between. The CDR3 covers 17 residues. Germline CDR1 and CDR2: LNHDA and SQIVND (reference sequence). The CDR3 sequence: CASSMRLTGYSNQPQHF. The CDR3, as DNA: TGTGCCAGTAGTATGCGCCTCACGGGGTATAGCAATCAGCCCCAGCATTTT.

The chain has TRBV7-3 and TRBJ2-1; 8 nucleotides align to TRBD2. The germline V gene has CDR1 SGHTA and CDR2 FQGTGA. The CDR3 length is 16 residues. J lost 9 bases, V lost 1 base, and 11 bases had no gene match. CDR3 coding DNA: TGTGCCAGCAGCTTAAATCCTAGCGGGCTGAAGAGTGAGCAGTTCTTC. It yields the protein CASSLNPSGLKSEQFF.

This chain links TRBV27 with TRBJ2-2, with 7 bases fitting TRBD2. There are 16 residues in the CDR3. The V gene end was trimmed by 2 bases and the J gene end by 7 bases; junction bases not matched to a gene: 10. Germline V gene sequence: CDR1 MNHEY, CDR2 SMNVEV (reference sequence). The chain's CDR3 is CASSLQGTSAIGELFF. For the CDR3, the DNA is TGTGCCAGCAGTTTACAGGGTACTAGCGCGATCGGGGAGCTGTTTTTT.

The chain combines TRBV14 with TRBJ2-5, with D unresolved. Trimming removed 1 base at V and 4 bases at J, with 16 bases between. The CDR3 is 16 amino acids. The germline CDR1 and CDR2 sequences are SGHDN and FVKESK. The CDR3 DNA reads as TGTGCCAGCAGCCAAGCTGTGACTCCGAATCTAGAGACCCAGTACTTC. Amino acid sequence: CASSQAVTPNLETQYF. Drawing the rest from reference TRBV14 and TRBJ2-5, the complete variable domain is EAGVTQFPSHSVIEKGQTVTLRCDPISGHDNLYWYRRVMGKEIKFLLHFVKESKQDESGMPNNRFLAERTGGTYSTLKVQPAELEDSGVYFCASSQAVTPNLETQYFGPGTRLLVL.

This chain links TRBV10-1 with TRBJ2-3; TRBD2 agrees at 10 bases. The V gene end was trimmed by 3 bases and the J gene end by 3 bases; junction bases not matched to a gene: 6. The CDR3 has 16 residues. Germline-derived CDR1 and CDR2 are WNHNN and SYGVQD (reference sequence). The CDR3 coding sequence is TGCGCCAGCAGTGAAGCTAGCGGGAGTTTGACAGATACGCAGTATTTT. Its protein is CASSEASGSLTDTQYF.

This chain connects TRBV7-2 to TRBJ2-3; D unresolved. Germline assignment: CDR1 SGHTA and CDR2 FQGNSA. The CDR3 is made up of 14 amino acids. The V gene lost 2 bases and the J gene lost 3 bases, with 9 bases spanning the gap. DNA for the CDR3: TGTGCCAGCAGCTTATCGCCAGGAACAGATACGCAGTATTTT. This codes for CASSLSPGTDTQYF.

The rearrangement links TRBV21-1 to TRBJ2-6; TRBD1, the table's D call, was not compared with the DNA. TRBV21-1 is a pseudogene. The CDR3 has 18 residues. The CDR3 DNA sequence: TGTGCCAGCAGCATCGGACAGGGGGCCTGGTCTGGGGCCAACGTCCTGACTTTC. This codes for CASSIGQGAWSGANVLTF.

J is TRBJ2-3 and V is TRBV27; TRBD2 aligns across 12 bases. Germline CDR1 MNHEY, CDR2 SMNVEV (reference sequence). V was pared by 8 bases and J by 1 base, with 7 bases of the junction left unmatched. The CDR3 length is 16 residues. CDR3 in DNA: TGTGCCAGCGGGACTCGGACTAGCGGGGGCACAGATACGCAGTATTTT. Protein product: CASGTRTSGGTDTQYF.

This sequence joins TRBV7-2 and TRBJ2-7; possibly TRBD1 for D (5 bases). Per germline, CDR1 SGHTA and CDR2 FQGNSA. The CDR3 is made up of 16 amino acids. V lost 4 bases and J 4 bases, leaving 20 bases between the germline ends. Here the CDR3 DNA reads TGTGCCAGCAGCTATATGGGCAGGGCCGGCGGATACGAGCAGTACTTC. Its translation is CASSYMGRAGGYEQYF.

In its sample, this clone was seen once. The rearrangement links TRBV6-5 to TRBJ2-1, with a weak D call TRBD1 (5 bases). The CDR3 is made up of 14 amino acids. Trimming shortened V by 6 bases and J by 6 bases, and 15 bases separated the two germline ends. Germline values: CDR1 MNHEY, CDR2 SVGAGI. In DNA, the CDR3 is TGTGCCAGCAGGGGTTATGGGGCTCCCAATGAGCAGTTCTTC. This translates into CASRGYGAPNEQFF.

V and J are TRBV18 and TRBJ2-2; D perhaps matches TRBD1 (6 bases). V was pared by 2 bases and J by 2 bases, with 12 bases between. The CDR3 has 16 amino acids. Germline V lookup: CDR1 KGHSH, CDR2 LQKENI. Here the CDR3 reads CASSPLGAQNTGELFF. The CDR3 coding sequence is TGTGCCAGCTCACCATTGGGGGCACAAAACACCGGGGAGCTGTTTTTT.

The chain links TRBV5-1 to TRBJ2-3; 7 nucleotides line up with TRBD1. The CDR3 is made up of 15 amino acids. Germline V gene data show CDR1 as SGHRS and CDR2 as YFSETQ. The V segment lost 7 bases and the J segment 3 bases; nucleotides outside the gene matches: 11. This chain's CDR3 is CASSPKGAQTDTQYF. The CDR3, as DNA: TGCGCCAGCTCCCCTAAGGGGGCGCAGACAGATACGCAGTATTTT. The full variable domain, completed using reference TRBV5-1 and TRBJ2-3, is KAGVTQTPRYLIKTRGQQVTLSCSPISGHRSVSWYQQTPGQGLQFLFEYFSETQRNKGNFPGRFSGRQFSNSRSEMNVSTLELGDSALYLCASSPKGAQTDTQYFGPGTRLTVL.

This CDR3 is CATRTGGLYGYTF. The DNA for the CDR3 is TGTGCCACCCGGACAGGTGGACTCTATGGCTACACCTTC. The chain recombines TRBV28 with TRBJ1-2; 7 nucleotides agree with TRBD1. CDR1 is MDHEN, CDR2 SYDVKM, per germline. This CDR3 is built from 13 residues. The V segment lost 10 bases and the J segment 4 bases; nucleotides outside the gene matches: 9.

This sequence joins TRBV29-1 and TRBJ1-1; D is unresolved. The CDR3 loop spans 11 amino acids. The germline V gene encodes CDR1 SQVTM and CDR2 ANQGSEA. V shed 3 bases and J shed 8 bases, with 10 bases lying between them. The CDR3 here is CSVERGVEAFF. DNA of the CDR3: TGCAGCGTTGAGCGGGGAGTAGAAGCTTTCTTT.

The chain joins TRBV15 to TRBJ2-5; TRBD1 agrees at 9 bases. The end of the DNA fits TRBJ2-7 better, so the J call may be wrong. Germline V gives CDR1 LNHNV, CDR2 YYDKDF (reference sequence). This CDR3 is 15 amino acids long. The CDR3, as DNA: TGTGCCACCAGCAGGGACAGGGGAAGTGGGTACGAGCAGTACTTC. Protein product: CATSRDRGSGYEQYF.

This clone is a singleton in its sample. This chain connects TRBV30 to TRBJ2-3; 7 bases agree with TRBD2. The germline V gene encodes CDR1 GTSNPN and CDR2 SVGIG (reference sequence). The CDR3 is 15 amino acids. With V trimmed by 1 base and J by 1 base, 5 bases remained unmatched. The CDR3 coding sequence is TGTGCCTGGAGTGAACTGGGGGGGGGCACAGATACGCAGTATTTT. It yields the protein CAWSELGGGTDTQYF.

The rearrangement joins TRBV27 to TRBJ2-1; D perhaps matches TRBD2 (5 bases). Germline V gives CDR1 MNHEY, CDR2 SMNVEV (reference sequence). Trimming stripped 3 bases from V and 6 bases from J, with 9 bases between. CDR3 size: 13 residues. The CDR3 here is CASSFLAPNEQFF. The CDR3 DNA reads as TGTGCCAGCAGTTTCCTAGCCCCCAATGAGCAGTTCTTC.

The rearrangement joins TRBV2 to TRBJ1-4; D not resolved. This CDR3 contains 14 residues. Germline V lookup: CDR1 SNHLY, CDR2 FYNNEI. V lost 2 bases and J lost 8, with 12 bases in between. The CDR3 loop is CASSESQTREKLFF. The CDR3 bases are TGTGCCAGCAGTGAATCACAAACTAGGGAAAAACTGTTTTTT. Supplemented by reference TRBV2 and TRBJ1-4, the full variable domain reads EPEVTQTPSHQVTQMGQEVILRCVPISNHLYFYWYRQILGQKVEFLVSFYNNEISEKSEIFDDQFSVERPDGSNFTLKIRSTKLEDSAMYFCASSESQTREKLFFGSGTQLSVL.

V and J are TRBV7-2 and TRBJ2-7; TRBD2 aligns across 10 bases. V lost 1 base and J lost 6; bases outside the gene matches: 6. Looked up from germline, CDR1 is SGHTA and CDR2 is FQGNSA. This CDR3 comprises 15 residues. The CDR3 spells CASSLGGAGGSEQYF. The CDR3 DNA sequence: TGTGCCAGCAGCTTAGGAGGAGCGGGGGGGAGCGAGCAGTACTTC.

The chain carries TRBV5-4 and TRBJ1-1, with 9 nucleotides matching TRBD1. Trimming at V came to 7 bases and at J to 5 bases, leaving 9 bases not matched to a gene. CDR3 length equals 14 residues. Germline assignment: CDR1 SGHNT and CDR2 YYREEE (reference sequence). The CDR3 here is CASGATGGGTEAFF. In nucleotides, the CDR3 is TGTGCCAGCGGGGCGACAGGGGGGGGAACTGAAGCTTTCTTT.

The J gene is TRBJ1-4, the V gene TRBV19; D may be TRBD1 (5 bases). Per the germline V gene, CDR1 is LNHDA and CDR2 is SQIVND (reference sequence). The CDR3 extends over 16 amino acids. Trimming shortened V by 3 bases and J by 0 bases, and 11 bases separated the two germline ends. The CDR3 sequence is CASSIFGGTTNEKLFF. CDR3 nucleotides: TGTGCCAGTAGTATCTTCGGGGGGACAACTAATGAAAAACTGTTTTTT.